This TCR beta chain was retrieved from a study of blood T cell repertoires in COVID-19 (dated by TCRdb to about 2020). With regard to the full study: The collaborator samples originated in the United States, Italy and Spain and spanned the acute and convalescent phases of COVID-19. The material from the prospective study consisted of cDNA or gDNA derived from T cells, B-cell-depleted T cells, or PBMCs. Deeply sampled blood TCRbeta repertoires from subjects exposed to, actively infected with, or recovered from COVID-19 were included in the dataset. The repertoires were released in a freely available public database meant as a resource for research on the immune response to SARS-CoV-2. The samples were drawn from two sources: the first 160 participants of the ongoing ImmuneRACE study, and some 1,300 subjects contributed by 6 global collaborators. Sample metadata almost always included a de-identified subject ID, COVID-19 status, age in years and sex. Where HLA class I and class II types were available, the types were taken from metadata supplied by the sample provider, not from assay-based typing. General conclusions and limits of the study: Clinical and demographic metadata were provided uncurated, with the amount varying by source and participant.

There are 14 amino acids in the CDR3, from cysteine to phenylalanine inclusive. Only the CDR3 DNA stays, 42 bases, in frame from base 1. Looking up the germline V gene yields CDR1 MNHNS and CDR2 SASEGT. Trimming costs V 2 bases and J 0 bases, and their ends lie 5 bases apart. With respect to this clone: The target of this receptor is not known. Nothing much larger sits one base from this clone, and base qualities are not available.

Participants in the prospective study were aged 18 to 89 years, lived in 24 United States geographic areas, and enrolled through a virtual design. To assign participants to cohorts, the prospective study relied on clinical history that participants themselves reported in a screening survey and a study questionnaire. Mobile phlebotomists in the prospective study collected whole blood, serum and a nasopharyngeal or oropharyngeal swab from every participant. Prospective study participants could optionally give additional blood draws and questionnaires over an approximately 2-month period. Prospective study blood samples were shipped either frozen or at room temperature before DNA extraction. TCRbeta CDR3 regions were amplified from genomic DNA by means of the immunoSEQ Assay, a bias-controlled multiplex PCR. Per the original workflow: Within the assay, amplification of reference gene primers was used to estimate how many nucleated cells each sample contained. To quantify the absolute abundance of each unique TCRbeta CDR3 rearrangement, sequence reads were collapsed and filtered. For each sample, productive Simpson clonality was calculated as the square root of Simpson's diversity index over productive rearrangements. The table comes from immuneACCESS by way of TCRdb, which keeps in-frame sequences with V and J called. Part of the clones is missing from these tables; in studies checked, under half for an unresolved V gene and the rest for unknown reasons. V, J and clone size are taken as reported in that table, and D and trimming were inferred from the DNA itself. This sample has roughly 200,000 clones in its table, and roughly 91% of those were observed once. The ten most abundant clones make up 4% of the sample.

This receptor was taken from a young woman with acute COVID-19. The sample comprised PBMCs or T cells enriched from blood (not recorded which). This receptor chain uses TRBV6-1 and TRBJ1-3; a confident D gene designation cannot be given. The CDR3 protein sequence reads: CASSELSSGNTIYF. The nucleotides are TGTGCCAGCAGTGAATTGAGCTCTGGAAACACCATATATTTT.